A selection of T cell receptor beta chains follows, all from one sample in a study of blood T cell repertoires in COVID-19. Assay: immunoSEQ multiplex PCR; the TCRdb copy retains only in-frame clones and omits some. The repertoire holds 350,000 to 450,000 clones, with more than 70% as singletons. What was sequenced was peripheral blood. The source of these receptors is a woman aged 60-75 years with COVID-19, enrolled during active disease. Each CDR3 is given with its conserved first and last residue. A D gene is named only where the DNA matches it firmly. Clone size is given for some rows only: seen once, a few or many times, or a class if the clone is expanded.

j_call v_call clone_size d_call cdr3_aa cdr3_nt
TRBJ1-1 TRBV3-1/TRBV3-2 - - CASSREGGLNTEAFF TGTGCCAGCAGCCGAGAAGGGGGTCTGAACACTGAAGCTTTCTTT
TRBJ1-1 TRBV5-8 - TRBD1 CASSFLQGWKNTEAFF TGTGCCAGCAGCTTTTTACAGGGGTGGAAGAACACTGAAGCTTTCTTT
TRBJ1-2 TRBV29-1 - - CSVGEGLQGGYTF TGCAGCGTTGGTGAGGGACTGCAAGGGGGCTACACCTTC
TRBJ2-7 TRBV7-9 - - CASSQTEDSSYEQYF TGTGCCAGCAGCCAGACAGAAGATTCCTCCTACGAGCAGTACTTC
TRBJ1-4 TRBV4-1 few - CASSQDPTVSNEKLFF TGCGCCAGCAGCCAAGATCCGACAGTCTCTAATGAAAAACTGTTTTTT
TRBJ1-3 TRBV6-5 - TRBD1 CASSSQTGGGNTIYF TGTGCCAGCAGTTCCCAGACAGGGGGAGGAAACACCATATATTTT
TRBJ1-2 TRBV5-6 once - CASSFPPQGSSSYTF TGTGCCAGCAGCTTCCCCCCCCAGGGGTCAAGTAGCTACACCTTC
TRBJ2-7 TRBV6-5 - TRBD1 CASSPWTGAYEQYF TGTGCCAGCAGTCCCTGGACAGGGGCCTACGAGCAGTACTTC
TRBJ2-5 TRBV10-1 - - CASSELVAGKTQYF TGCGCCAGCAGTGAGCTGGTAGCTGGAAAGACCCAGTACTTC
TRBJ1-2 TRBV5-1 - - CASSPRVLGKGYTF TGCGCCAGCAGCCCCAGGGTTTTAGGAAAGGGCTACACCTTC
TRBJ2-2 TRBV7-8 - TRBD2 CASSLGRGGGTGELFF TGTGCCAGCAGCCTCGGGAGGGGTGGAGGGACCGGGGAGCTGTTTTTT
TRBJ2-2 TRBV6-5 once TRBD2 CASKPSGGAGELFF TGTGCCAGCAAGCCTAGCGGGGGGGCCGGGGAGCTGTTTTTT
TRBJ1-5 TRBV30 - - CAWSATGKVYSNQPQHF TGTGCCTGGAGTGCAACAGGGAAGGTCTATAGCAATCAGCCCCAGCATTTT
TRBJ2-3 TRBV11-2 once - CASSLFWPSTDTQYF TGTGCCAGCAGCTTATTTTGGCCGAGCACAGATACGCAGTATTTT
TRBJ2-2 TRBV6-5 - TRBD1 CASTRDRGNTGELFF TGTGCCAGCACCCGGGACAGGGGGAACACCGGGGAGCTGTTTTTT
TRBJ2-7 TRBV19 once TRBD1 CASSIDPGTGGYEQYF TGTGCCAGTAGTATAGACCCCGGGACAGGGGGTTACGAGCAGTACTTC
TRBJ1-6 TRBV28 - TRBD1 CASSLGTGEASPLHF TGTGCCAGCAGTTTGGGGACAGGGGAAGCGTCACCCCTCCACTTT
TRBJ1-6 TRBV5-1 - TRBD1 CASRRDSNSPLHF TGCGCCAGCCGCCGGGACAGCAATTCACCCCTCCACTTT
TRBJ1-5 TRBV11-2 - - CASSLGQNQPQHF TGTGCCAGCAGCTTAGGGCAGAATCAGCCCCAGCATTTT
TRBJ1-3 TRBV28 - - CASRTTVSSGNTIYF TGTGCCAGCAGAACGACAGTTAGCTCTGGAAACACCATATATTTT
TRBJ1-2 TRBV5-5 - - CASSLPQGINGYTF TGTGCCAGCAGCTTGCCCCAGGGAATAAATGGCTACACCTTC
TRBJ1-5 TRBV10-3 few TRBD1 CAISPGQGLEPQHF TGTGCCATCAGTCCAGGACAGGGTCTCGAGCCCCAGCATTTT
TRBJ1-1 TRBV10-2 - TRBD1 CASSETPGQGNTEAFF TGCGCCAGCAGTGAGACGCCGGGACAGGGGAACACTGAAGCTTTCTTT
TRBJ2-7 TRBV7-8 - - CASSSLTGAFFYEQYF TGTGCCAGCAGCTCGTTGACAGGAGCCTTCTTTTACGAGCAGTACTTC
TRBJ2-7 TRBV19 - - CASSIARGSYEQYF TGTGCCAGTAGTATAGCCAGGGGTTCCTACGAGCAGTACTTC
TRBJ1-1 TRBV7-8 - - CASSPNQGGGTEAFF TGTGCCAGCAGCCCCAACCAAGGGGGGGGGACTGAAGCTTTCTTT
TRBJ1-2 TRBV19 - - CASSPGRGLSYGYTF TGTGCCAGTAGTCCAGGAAGGGGACTGTCATATGGCTACACCTTC
TRBJ1-1 TRBV27 - TRBD1 CASSSDRVGEEAFF TGTGCCAGCAGTTCTGACAGGGTAGGGGAAGAAGCTTTCTTT
TRBJ1-1 TRBV7-9 few - CASSLSGNTEAFF TGTGCCAGCAGCTTATCAGGGAACACTGAAGCTTTCTTT
TRBJ2-3 TRBV7-2 once TRBD1 CASSFWTGKGVDTQYF TGTGCCAGCAGCTTCTGGACAGGAAAGGGGGTAGATACGCAGTATTTT
TRBJ2-7 TRBV27 - - CASSSYRDSYEQYF TGTGCCAGCAGTTCCTACAGGGATTCCTACGAGCAGTACTTC
TRBJ1-5 TRBV6-5 - TRBD1 CASRTRDSVNQPQHF TGTGCCAGCAGGACCAGGGACAGTGTCAATCAGCCCCAGCATTTT
TRBJ2-1 TRBV28 - - CASERGAGYNEQFF TGTGCCAGTGAACGGGGGGCCGGTTACAATGAGCAGTTCTTC
TRBJ1-1 TRBV7-2 - - CASSGIKNDRGEAFF TGTGCCAGCAGCGGTATTAAGAATGATAGAGGTGAAGCTTTCTTT
TRBJ1-3 TRBV7-2 - - CASSFERRGRASGNTIYF TGTGCCAGCAGCTTCGAAAGGAGAGGGAGAGCCTCTGGAAACACCATATATTTT
TRBJ1-5 TRBV6-1 - - CASSEAWAPQGPQHF TGTGCCAGCAGTGAAGCTTGGGCGCCCCAGGGGCCCCAGCATTTT
TRBJ1-6 TRBV12-3/TRBV12-4 - - CASTLQENSPLHF TGTGCCAGCACTCTACAGGAAAATTCACCCCTCCACTTT
TRBJ2-7 TRBV19 - TRBD2 CASSPGLAIARSYEQYF TGTGCCAGTAGTCCGGGACTAGCGATTGCCCGCTCCTACGAGCAGTACTTC
TRBJ2-2 TRBV19 - - CASRTRGTGELFF TGTGCCAGTAGGACTAGAGGTACCGGGGAGCTGTTTTTT
TRBJ1-2 TRBV25-1 - - CASSESARSGYTF TGTGCCAGCAGTGAAAGCGCCAGAAGTGGCTACACCTTC
TRBJ2-5 TRBV2 - - CASSEGRLQETQYF TGTGCCAGCAGTGAGGGGCGTCTCCAAGAGACCCAGTACTTC
TRBJ1-4 TRBV7-9 - - CASSPGGSATNEKLFF TGTGCCAGCAGCCCGGGGGGGTCTGCAACTAATGAAAAACTGTTTTTT
TRBJ2-7 TRBV3-1/TRBV3-2 - TRBD2 CASSLRLAGPYEQYF TGTGCCAGCAGCCTTAGACTAGCGGGCCCTTACGAGCAGTACTTC
TRBJ2-6 TRBV19 - TRBD2 CASSTDGGARAGANVLTF TGTGCCAGTAGTACGGACGGGGGGGCCCGAGCTGGGGCCAACGTCCTGACTTTC
TRBJ2-3 TRBV4-1 many TRBD2 CASSQRSPSGGTDTQYF TGCGCCAGCAGCCAAAGGTCACCTAGCGGGGGCACAGATACGCAGTATTTT
TRBJ2-7 TRBV11-2 - - CASRPPGQASYEQYF TGTGCCAGCAGGCCGCCGGGACAAGCCTCCTACGAGCAGTACTTC
TRBJ1-2 TRBV12-3/TRBV12-4 - - CASSSQTNYGYTF TGTGCCAGCAGTTCCCAAACTAACTATGGCTACACCTTC
TRBJ1-2 TRBV4-1 - - CASSQGPGAGDGYTF TGCGCCAGCAGCCAAGGTCCGGGCGCGGGGGATGGCTACACCTTC
TRBJ2-7 TRBV19 - - CASSRTGRGYEQYF TGTGCCAGTAGTCGGACAGGGAGGGGGTACGAGCAGTACTTC
TRBJ1-4 TRBV3-1/TRBV3-2 - - CASSQDREATNEKLFF TGTGCCAGCAGCCAAGACAGGGAGGCAACTAATGAAAAACTGTTTTTT
TRBJ1-1 TRBV29-1 - - CSVVAGVLREGTEAFF TGCAGCGTGGTAGCGGGGGTTCTACGGGAGGGCACTGAAGCTTTCTTT
TRBJ2-1 TRBV3-1/TRBV3-2 - TRBD2 CASSQDDLAGVPYNEQFF TGTGCCAGCAGCCAAGATGACCTAGCGGGGGTGCCCTACAATGAGCAGTTCTTC
TRBJ1-2 TRBV10-3 - TRBD1 CAIGTGVLEGYTF TGTGCCATCGGGACAGGGGTCTTAGAAGGCTACACCTTC
TRBJ1-1 TRBV19 - - CASSIPTGNTEAFF TGTGCCAGTAGTATCCCGACAGGGAACACTGAAGCTTTCTTT
TRBJ2-2 TRBV27 - TRBD1 CASSFNPYRDRPWRGTGELFF TGTGCCAGCAGTTTTAACCCCTACCGGGACAGGCCGTGGCGGGGCACCGGGGAGCTGTTTTTT
TRBJ1-2 TRBV10-3 - - CAISEEGFGNYGYTF TGTGCCATCAGCGAGGAGGGATTCGGAAACTATGGCTACACCTTC
TRBJ2-7 TRBV4-1 - TRBD1 CASSQESGGPYEQYF TGCGCCAGCAGCCAAGAGTCAGGGGGCCCCTACGAGCAGTACTTC
TRBJ1-6 TRBV3-1/TRBV3-2 - TRBD1 CASSQGTGWASPLHF TGTGCCAGCAGCCAAGGGACAGGGTGGGCTTCACCCCTCCACTTT
TRBJ1-1 TRBV12-3/TRBV12-4 few TRBD1 CASSLSGGTEAFF TGTGCCAGCAGTTTATCAGGGGGCACTGAAGCTTTCTTT